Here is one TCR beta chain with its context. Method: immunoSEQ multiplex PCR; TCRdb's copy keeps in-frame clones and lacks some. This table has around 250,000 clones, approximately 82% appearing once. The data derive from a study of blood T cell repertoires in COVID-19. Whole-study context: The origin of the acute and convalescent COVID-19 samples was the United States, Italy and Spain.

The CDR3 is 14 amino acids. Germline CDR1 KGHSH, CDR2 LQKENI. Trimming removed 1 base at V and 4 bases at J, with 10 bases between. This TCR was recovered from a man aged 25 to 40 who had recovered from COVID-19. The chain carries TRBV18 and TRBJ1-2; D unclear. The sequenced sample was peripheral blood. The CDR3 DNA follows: TGTGCCAGCTCACCACAAGAGGGCTCCTATGGCTACACCTTC. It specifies CASSPQEGSYGYTF.